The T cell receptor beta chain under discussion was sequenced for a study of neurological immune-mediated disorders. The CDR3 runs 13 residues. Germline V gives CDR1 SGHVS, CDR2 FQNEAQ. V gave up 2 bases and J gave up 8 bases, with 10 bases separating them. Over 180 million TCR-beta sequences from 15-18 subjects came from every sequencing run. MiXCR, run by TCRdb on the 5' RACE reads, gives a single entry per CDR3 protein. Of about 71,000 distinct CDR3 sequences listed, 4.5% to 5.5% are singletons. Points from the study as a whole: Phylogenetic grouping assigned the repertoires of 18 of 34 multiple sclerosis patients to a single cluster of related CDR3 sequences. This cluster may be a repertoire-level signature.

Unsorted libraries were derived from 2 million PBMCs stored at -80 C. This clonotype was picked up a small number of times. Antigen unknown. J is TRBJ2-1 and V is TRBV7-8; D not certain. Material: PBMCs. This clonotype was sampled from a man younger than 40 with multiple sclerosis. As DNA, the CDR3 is TGTGCCAGCAGCTTACGGGTTATTTATGAGCAGTTCTTC. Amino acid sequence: CASSLRVIYEQFF.